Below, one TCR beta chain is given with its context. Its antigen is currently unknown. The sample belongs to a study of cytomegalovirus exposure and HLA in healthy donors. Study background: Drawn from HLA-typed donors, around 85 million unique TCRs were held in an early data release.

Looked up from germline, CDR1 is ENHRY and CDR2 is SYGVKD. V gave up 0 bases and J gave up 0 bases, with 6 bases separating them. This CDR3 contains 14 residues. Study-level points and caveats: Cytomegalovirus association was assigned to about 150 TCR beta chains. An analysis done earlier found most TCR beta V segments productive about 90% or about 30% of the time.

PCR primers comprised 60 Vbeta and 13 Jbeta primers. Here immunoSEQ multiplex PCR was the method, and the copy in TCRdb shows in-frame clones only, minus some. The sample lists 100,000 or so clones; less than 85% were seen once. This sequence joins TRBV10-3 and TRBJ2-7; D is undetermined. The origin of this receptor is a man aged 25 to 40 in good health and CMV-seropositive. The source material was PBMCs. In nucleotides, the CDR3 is TGTGCCATCAGTGAGTCTTCGGTCTCCTACGAGCAGTACTTC. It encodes CAISESSVSYEQYF.